This TCR beta chain was sequenced for a study of CD8 T cells in ankylosing spondylitis (dated 2017 in TCRdb). Describing the broader study: The study profiled T cell receptor beta repertoires in healthy donors and ankylosing spondylitis patients to find disease-linked TCR variants. The whole study cohort included 85 to 120 healthy donors and 25 or so ankylosing spondylitis patients. Peripheral blood was sampled, and synovial fluid was also collected from ankylosing spondylitis patients. Summary of the overall study and its limitations: A CD8+ phenotype was shown by the disease-linked clones, which were found at relatively low frequencies in peripheral blood. Blood from ankylosing spondylitis patients appeared to be characterized by a TCR beta motif made up of seven or eight highly homologous amino acid variants. Some of the motif variants had been reported before in the synovial fluid and blood of reactive arthritis patients, a finding that suggests common disease-initiation mechanisms. The disease-linked clones were reported as significantly enriched in matched synovial fluid samples from ankylosing spondylitis patients.

The sequencer was an Illumina HiSeq 2500. Quantitative 5'-RACE with molecular barcodes was used to prepare TCR beta libraries. Concerning the study's data processing: A new computational method, built on a probabilistic model of VDJ rearrangement, was used to identify disease-linked TCR variants. Clones were called with MiXCR by TCRdb after fastp trimmed the public reads at Q25, and only in-frame beta chains were retained. All rows with the same CDR3 protein become a single entry with the most common DNA and genes. The V and J calls follow TCRdb's processing rather than the paper's. The sample data list under 550,000 distinct CDR3 sequences, and roughly 25% of these were observed just once. The ten most abundant clones make up about 1% of the sample. With regard to this clonotype: The specificity of this receptor is unknown. No much larger clonotype is one base removed from it; base qualities were not supplied.

For this chain, trimming is 5 bases at the V end and 7 bases at the J end, and the number of junction bases without a gene match is 5. The CDR3 spans 15 residues, from the cysteine through the phenylalanine. Solely the CDR3 DNA is kept, with 45 bases framed from the first base. This sequence was found in a male donor with ankylosing spondylitis. Input material: blood, either unsorted or a sorted T cell fraction (not recorded which). The sequence links TRBV12-3 or TRBV12-4 to TRBJ1-6; TRBD1 matches 10 bases in the middle. The CDR3 loop reads CASSLRQGANSPLHF. The DNA reads as follows: TGTGCCAGCAGTCTAAGACAGGGGGCCAATTCACCCCTCCACTTT.